Sequencing of this T cell receptor (beta chain) was carried out in a study of T cell changes during pregnancy in multiple sclerosis. The CDR3 spans 15 residues. V lost 2 bases and J lost 7; bases outside the gene matches: 10. Germline V gene lookup returns CDR1 SGHAT and CDR2 FQNNGV. Assay: immunoSEQ multiplex PCR; the TCRdb copy retains only in-frame clones and omits some. Altogether under 65,000 clones are present, nearly 95% being singletons, with the ten largest covering 0.55% to 0.65%. The receptor's source is a female donor in good health, enrolled as a control in a pregnancy study. The specimen comprised CD4+ T cells from peripheral blood mononuclear cells, sampled after pregnancy. V is TRBV11-2 and J is TRBJ2-7; 8 bases are shared with TRBD1. DNA of the CDR3: TGTGCCAGCAGCTTAATCAGGGACAGGCTGGGGGAGCAGTACTTC. Translated, it gives CASSLIRDRLGEQYF.